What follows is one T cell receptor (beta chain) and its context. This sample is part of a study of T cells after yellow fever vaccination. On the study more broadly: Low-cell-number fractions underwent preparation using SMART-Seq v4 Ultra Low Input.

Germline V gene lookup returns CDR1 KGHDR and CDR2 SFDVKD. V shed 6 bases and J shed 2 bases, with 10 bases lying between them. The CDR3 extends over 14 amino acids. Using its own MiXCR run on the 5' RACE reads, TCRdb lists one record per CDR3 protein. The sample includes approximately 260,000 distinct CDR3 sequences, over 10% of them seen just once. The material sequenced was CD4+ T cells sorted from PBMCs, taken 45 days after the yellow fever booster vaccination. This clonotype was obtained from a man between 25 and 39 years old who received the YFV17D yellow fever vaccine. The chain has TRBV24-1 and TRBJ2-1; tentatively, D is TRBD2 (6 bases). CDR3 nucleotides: TGTGCCACCAGTACGGGACTCCCCTACAATGAGCAGTTCTTC. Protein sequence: CATSTGLPYNEQFF.